This T cell receptor (beta chain) stems from a study of patients and donors after allogeneic stem cell transplantation. Germline CDR1 reads SGDLS; CDR2 reads YYNGEE. CDR3 length: 12 residues. Trimming shortened V by 3 bases and J by 9 bases, and 9 bases separated the two germline ends. A single record per CDR3 protein comes from TCRdb applying MiXCR to the RT-PCR reads. In the table there are roughly 250,000 distinct CDR3 sequences, roughly an eighth of which are singletons. This clonotype was counted between two and nine times. Sequencing was carried out using blood, either unsorted or a sorted T cell fraction (not recorded which). This receptor was identified in a human donor who was either an allogeneic HSCT recipient or a stem cell or donor lymphocyte infusion donor (not recorded which). It is not recorded whose cells these are; they may come from a transplant donor. The chain recombines TRBV9 with TRBJ2-2; no firm D call. CDR3 nucleotides: TGTGCCAGCAGCGAGAATGAGCGGGAGCTGTTTTTT. This sequence encodes CASSENERELFF.